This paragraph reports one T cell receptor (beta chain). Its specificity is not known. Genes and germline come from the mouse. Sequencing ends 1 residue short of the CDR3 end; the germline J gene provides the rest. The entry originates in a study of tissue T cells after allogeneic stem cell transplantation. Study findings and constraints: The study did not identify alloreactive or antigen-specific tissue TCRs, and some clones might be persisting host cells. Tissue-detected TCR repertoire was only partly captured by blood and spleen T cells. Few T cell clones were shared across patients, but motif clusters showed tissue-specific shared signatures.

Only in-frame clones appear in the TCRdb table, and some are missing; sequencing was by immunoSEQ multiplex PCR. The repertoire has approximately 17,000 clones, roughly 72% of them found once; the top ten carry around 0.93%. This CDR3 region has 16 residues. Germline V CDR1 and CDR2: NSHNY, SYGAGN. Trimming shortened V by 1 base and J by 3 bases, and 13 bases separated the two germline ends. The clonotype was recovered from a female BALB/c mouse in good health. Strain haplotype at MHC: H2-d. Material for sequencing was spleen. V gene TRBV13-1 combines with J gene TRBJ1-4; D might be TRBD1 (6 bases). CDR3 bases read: TGTGCCAGCAGTGATCTTTCCGGGACACCCAACGAAAGATTATTT. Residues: CASSDLSGTPNERLF. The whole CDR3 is CASSDLSGTPNERLFF.